The 26 T cell receptor beta chains below all came from one sample that was sequenced in a study of blood T cell repertoires in COVID-19 (dated by TCRdb to the early 2020s). Library creation used the immunoSEQ multiplex PCR assay. Held by TCRdb, this immuneACCESS table contains in-frame sequences only and omits some clones. Under half of the omission traces to an unresolved V gene where checked; the cause of the rest is unknown. In all, the sample holds 90,000 to 120,000 clones, and roughly 82% of those were seen once. Under 5.5% of the sample is in the top ten clones. Sequences were obtained from peripheral blood. The receptors were sampled from a man in his 60s with acute or convalescent COVID-19.

In its sample, this clone was seen once. The chain is built from TRBV29-1 and TRBJ2-7; D unresolved. Germline V gene lookup returns CDR1 SQVTM and CDR2 ANQGSEA. The ends were cut back, 2 bases at V and 0 bases at J, with 8 bases in the middle. The CDR3 has 13 residues. CDR3 in DNA: TGCAGCGTTGAATTGTCTATCTCCTACGAGCAGTACTTC. This encodes CSVELSISYEQYF.

CDR3 bases: TGTGCCAGCAGTACAGCCAACTTGGACTACGAGCAGTACTTC. This encodes CASSTANLDYEQYF. V usage is TRBV6-5 and J usage is TRBJ2-7, with D hard to call. Germline assignment: CDR1 MNHEY and CDR2 SVGAGI. This CDR3 has 14 residues. The V end lost 5 bases, the J end lost 3 bases, and 14 bases lay between the germline ends.

The sample holds one count of this clone. V gene TRBV7-2 combines with J gene TRBJ2-3, with 7 bases matching TRBD2. V shed 6 bases, J shed 4 bases, and the junction held 10 bases outside the gene matches. The CDR3 length is 15 residues. The germline CDR1 and CDR2 sequences are SGHTA and FQGNSA. CDR3 sequence reads: CASSTGLGSADTQYF. The CDR3 region has the DNA TGTGCCAGCAGTACTGGACTAGGGAGTGCAGATACGCAGTATTTT. Complete variable domain (other parts from reference TRBV7-2 and TRBJ2-3): GAGVSQSPSNKVTEKGKDVELRCDPISGHTALYWYRQSLGQGLEFLIYFQGNSAPDKSGLPSDRFSAERTGGSVSTLTIQRTQQEDSAVYLCASSTGLGSADTQYFGPGTRLTVL.

The V call is TRBV5-6, the J call TRBJ1-4; the D is unclear. With 5 bases removed from V and 8 bases from J, the gap between germline ends came to 16 bases. Germline V gives CDR1 SGHDT, CDR2 YYEEEE. The CDR3 has 14 residues. CDR3 amino acids: CASRRMRADEKLFF. The DNA for the CDR3 is TGTGCCAGCAGGCGTATGAGGGCCGACGAAAAACTGTTTTTT.

The V and J genes are TRBV2 and TRBJ1-2; 7 bases are shared with TRBD1. The ends lost 5 bases at V and 6 bases at J; junction bases unmatched: 9. This CDR3 has 14 residues. Per germline, CDR1 SNHLY and CDR2 FYNNEI. The CDR3 is CASSNTPGGHGYTF. CDR3 coding DNA: TGTGCCAGCAGTAATACCCCAGGGGGACATGGCTACACCTTC.

V is TRBV29-1 and J is TRBJ2-7, with 15 bases identical to TRBD2. Germline CDR1 reads SQVTM; CDR2 reads ANQGSEA. This CDR3 has 18 residues. Trimming took 2 bases from V and 0 from J; bases not matched to a gene: 8. DNA for the CDR3: TGCAGCGTTGAACAGGGGGGACTAGCGGGAGGACTCTCCTACGAGCAGTACTTC. It specifies CSVEQGGLAGGLSYEQYF.

The V and J genes are TRBV27 and TRBJ2-6, with D uncertain. V was trimmed by 1 base and J by 2 bases, leaving 3 bases between them. The CDR3 is 14 residues long. The germline gives CDR1 MNHEY, CDR2 SMNVEV (reference sequence). CDR3 sequence reads: CASSLLAGANVLTF. In nucleotides, the CDR3 is TGTGCCAGCAGTTTATTAGCTGGGGCCAACGTCCTGACTTTC.

The table lists this clone with a count of one. The J gene is TRBJ1-1, the V gene TRBV11-3, with a tentative D call TRBD1 (5 bases). V lost 8 bases and J lost 4, with 17 bases in between. The CDR3 totals 14 residues. Germline V gene lookup returns CDR1 SGHNT and CDR2 YENEEA. The CDR3 loop is CASAQVYRSTEAFF. CDR3 sequence (DNA): TGTGCCAGCGCCCAAGTTTACAGGAGCACTGAAGCTTTCTTT.

The chain links TRBV10-3 to TRBJ1-1; D is possibly TRBD1 (6 bases). This CDR3 spans 13 amino acids. Germline V gene data show CDR1 as ENHRY and CDR2 as SYGVKD. Trimming shortened V by 6 bases and J by 4 bases, and 12 bases separated the two germline ends. CDR3 nucleotides: TGTGCCATCAGCGCACAGGGCGGCACTGAAGCTTTCTTT. Its protein is CAISAQGGTEAFF.

The gene calls are TRBV21-1 and TRBJ1-4. TRBV21-1 is a recognized pseudogene. The CDR3 loop spans 12 amino acids. Here the CDR3 reads CASSKDSEKLFF. DNA of the CDR3: TGTGCCAGCAGCAAAGATAGTGAAAAACTGTTTTTT.

The count of this clone is one. V and J are TRBV15 and TRBJ2-2; tentatively, D is TRBD2 (6 bases). Germline V lookup: CDR1 LNHNV, CDR2 YYDKDF (reference sequence). CDR3 length: 13 residues. The V and J ends lost 9 bases and 7 bases respectively, with 15 bases between them. The CDR3 spells CATNTGGGGELFF. The CDR3, as DNA: TGTGCCACTAACACCGGGGGTGGCGGGGAGCTGTTTTTT. The full variable domain, in which reference TRBV15 and TRBJ2-2 provide the parts outside the CDR3, is DAMVIQNPRYQVTQFGKPVTLSCSQTLNHNVMYWYQQKSSQAPKLLFHYYDKDFNNEADTPDNFQSRRPNTSFCFLDIRSPGLGDTAMYLCATNTGGGGELFFGEGSRLTVL.

This rearrangement joins TRBV7-8 to TRBJ2-1; D possibly corresponds to TRBD1 (5 bases). Germline CDR1 is SGHVS and CDR2 is FQNEAQ. With 4 bases removed from V and 4 bases from J, the gap between germline ends came to 17 bases. This CDR3 contains 16 residues. CDR3 nucleotides: TGTGCCAGCAGCTGGATGGCCTCCCAGGGATACAATGAGCAGTTCTTC. Its translation is CASSWMASQGYNEQFF.

The chain uses TRBV30 and TRBJ2-1, with 8 bases lining up with TRBD2. This CDR3 has 14 amino acids. After removal of 0 bases from V and 9 bases from J, the junction contained 7 bases not matched to a gene. Looked up from germline, CDR1 is GTSNPN and CDR2 is SVGIG (reference sequence). CDR3 bases: TGTGCCTGGAGTGTGACTAGCGTCAGGGGTGAGCAGTTCTTC. It specifies CAWSVTSVRGEQFF.

The chain is built from TRBV7-8 and TRBJ1-2; D is possibly TRBD1 (6 bases). This CDR3 contains 14 residues. In germline, CDR1 is SGHVS, CDR2 FQNEAQ. Trimming cost V 1 base and J 6 bases, with 12 bases left between them. The CDR3 nucleotides are TGTGCCAGCAGCTTAGGCCAGGGGTTCCATGGCTACACCTTC. Translated: CASSLGQGFHGYTF.

The V call is TRBV4-2, the J call TRBJ1-2; 8 bases line up with TRBD1. J lost 5 bases, V lost 0 bases, and 8 bases had no gene match. This CDR3 spans 16 amino acids. Germline V gene sequence: CDR1 LGHNA, CDR2 YNFKEQ. CDR3 DNA: TGTGCCAGCAGCCAAGAAGGTGGGACAGGCCCGTATGGCTACACCTTC. It yields the protein CASSQEGGTGPYGYTF.

V usage is TRBV28 and J usage is TRBJ2-6, with 7 bases identical to TRBD2. Germline V CDR1 and CDR2: MDHEN, SYDVKM. J gave up 0 bases and V 5 bases, and 1 base lay outside the gene matches. The CDR3 sequence is 15 residues long. The CDR3: CASSTGGSGANVLTF. CDR3 DNA sequence: TGTGCCAGCAGTACGGGGGGCTCTGGGGCCAACGTCCTGACTTTC.

The chain has TRBV9 and TRBJ2-3, with 12 bases matching TRBD2. The trim removed 0 bases at V and 6 bases at J, leaving 5 bases unmatched. The CDR3 contains 16 residues. Per germline, CDR1 SGDLS and CDR2 YYNGEE. CDR3 sequence: CASSVGSSGRADTQYF. The CDR3 DNA reads as TGTGCCAGCAGCGTAGGGTCTAGCGGGAGGGCCGATACGCAGTATTTT.

The chain uses TRBV7-3 and TRBJ1-2, with 10 bases that match TRBD1. Unmatched junction bases numbered 7, after V lost 4 bases and J lost 8 bases. This CDR3 has 14 residues. Germline V CDR1 and CDR2: SGHTA, FQGTGA. The CDR3 is CASSSQSTGGGYTF. Here the CDR3 DNA reads TGTGCCAGCAGCTCACAATCGACAGGGGGCGGCTACACCTTC. The whole variable domain, filled in from reference TRBV7-3 and TRBJ1-2, reads GAGVSQTPSNKVTEKGKYVELRCDPISGHTALYWYRQSLGQGPEFLIYFQGTGAADDSGLPNDRFFAVRPEGSVSTLKIQRTERGDSAVYLCASSSQSTGGGYTFGSGTRLTVV.

The CDR3 coding sequence is TGTGCCAGTAGTATATCAGGGATTTACAATGAGCAGTTCTTC. It encodes CASSISGIYNEQFF. V gene TRBV19 combines with J gene TRBJ2-1; D may be TRBD1 (5 bases). CDR1 and CDR2 from the germline V gene are LNHDA and SQIVND (reference sequence). Trimming left V 2 bases short and J 4 bases short, with 9 bases between. The CDR3 has 14 amino acids.

This clone was recorded only once. CDR3 sequence reads: CASSRLISTEAFF. The CDR3 DNA is TGCGCCAGCAGCCGACTAATAAGCACTGAAGCTTTCTTT. The gene calls are TRBV10-1 and TRBJ1-1; no clear D. The CDR3 is made up of 13 amino acids. Germline loops: CDR1 WNHNN, CDR2 SYGVQD (reference sequence). Trimming removed 6 bases from V and 4 bases from J, with 12 bases in between.

CDR3 loop: CASSPRDRGYEQYF. CDR3 coding DNA: TGTGCCAGCAGCCCACGGGACAGGGGCTACGAGCAGTACTTC. The V call is TRBV13, the J call TRBJ2-7; 10 bases agree with TRBD1. Germline values: CDR1 PRHDT, CDR2 FYEKMQ (reference sequence). The CDR3 spans 14 residues. After removal of 5 bases from V and 3 bases from J, the junction contained 4 bases not matched to a gene.

This sequence joins TRBV5-4 and TRBJ2-7; 11 bases align to TRBD2. Germline CDR1 is SGHNT and CDR2 is YYREEE (reference sequence). Germline trimming cut 1 base from V and 7 bases from J; bases unmatched to any gene: 7. This CDR3 has 15 amino acids. CDR3 bases: TGTGCCAGCAGCTTGCGAGTAGCGGGAGGGGGTGAGCAGTACTTC. This sequence encodes CASSLRVAGGGEQYF.

The chain carries TRBV7-3 and TRBJ2-3; D is possibly TRBD2 (5 bases). The CDR3 runs to 13 residues. Between the trimmed V and J ends, which lost 5 bases and 7 bases, there was a span of 13 bases. CDR1 and CDR2 (germline): SGHTA, FQGTGA. In DNA, the CDR3 is TGTGCCAGCAGCCCCCCCTCGACTAATACGCAGTATTTT. This encodes CASSPPSTNTQYF. Using reference TRBV7-3 and TRBJ2-3 for the parts outside the CDR3, the full variable domain is GAGVSQTPSNKVTEKGKYVELRCDPISGHTALYWYRQSLGQGPEFLIYFQGTGAADDSGLPNDRFFAVRPEGSVSTLKIQRTERGDSAVYLCASSPPSTNTQYFGPGTRLTVL.

This rearrangement joins TRBV3-1 (or the pseudogene TRBV3-2) to TRBJ2-7; possibly TRBD2 for D (7 bases). The CDR3 has 13 amino acids. In germline, CDR1 is LGHDT, CDR2 YNNKEL (reference sequence). Trimming took 6 bases from V and 6 from J, leaving 15 bases between them. For the CDR3, the DNA is TGTGCCAGCAGAGGGGGGGTGAGTGGCGAGCAGTACTTC. It yields the protein CASRGGVSGEQYF.

The V gene is TRBV5-1, the J gene TRBJ2-5; TRBD1 aligns across 8 bases. The CDR3 runs to 14 residues. Looked up from germline, CDR1 is SGHRS and CDR2 is YFSETQ. V was pared by 4 bases and J by 4 bases, with 6 bases of the junction left unmatched. CDR3 sequence reads: CASSGQGLGETQYF. CDR3 nucleotides: TGCGCCAGCAGCGGACAGGGTTTGGGAGAGACCCAGTACTTC.

This rearrangement joins TRBV6-5 to TRBJ2-3, with TRBD1 as a possible D gene (5 bases). Trimming took off 7 bases at V and 1 base at J, with 12 bases between the two ends. Germline assignment: CDR1 MNHEY and CDR2 SVGAGI. The CDR3 consists of 14 residues. CDR3 sequence reads: CASKAGFGTDTQYF. The CDR3 DNA sequence: TGTGCCAGCAAGGCAGGGTTTGGCACAGATACGCAGTATTTT.